The 19 T cell receptor beta chains reported below all come from one sample, sequenced in a study of tumor and adjacent non-tumor tissue in lung cancer. Three rounds of nested PCR, following a modified ARM-PCR protocol, produced the TCRbeta library. TCRdb reprocessed the multiplex PCR reads with MiXCR, giving one entry per CDR3 protein. Among 71,000 or so distinct CDR3 sequences, roughly 80% were seen once, and the ten largest hold about an eighth. RNA was extracted from bulk tissue without any cell sorting. Sequenced material: lung tumor tissue. These TCRs come from a woman aged 45-65 years with non-small cell lung cancer.

With regard to this clonotype: One end of the junction varies from germline; a read error may be responsible. This CDR3 reads CASGKTGGSDTQDF. For the CDR3, the DNA is TGTGCCAGTGGAAAGACAGGGGGTTCAGATACGCAGGATTTT. The rearrangement joins TRBV12-5 to TRBJ2-3; 9 nucleotides agree with TRBD1. This CDR3 has 14 residues. Germline V CDR1 and CDR2: LGHNT, FRNRAP.

Note on this clonotype: One end of the junction is discordant with germline, which a read error may explain. The chain recombines TRBV29-1 with TRBJ2-7; D tentatively reads TRBD1 or TRBD2 (5 bases each). The CDR3 covers 14 residues. Looked up from germline, CDR1 is SQVTM and CDR2 is ANQGSEA. In nucleotides, the CDR3 is TGCATCGTTGCCATGAGGGACGAAACCTACGAGCAGTACTTT. Its protein product is CIVAMRDETYEQYF.

The genes are TRBV12-3 or TRBV12-4 and TRBJ2-1, with 8 bases aligning to TRBD2. The J segment lost 8 bases and the V segment lost 10 bases, leaving 10 bases of the junction unmatched. The CDR3 extends over 13 amino acids. This chain's CDR3 is CATRRGDPYEQFF. The CDR3 nucleotides read TGTGCCACCAGGCGGGGGGACCCCTATGAGCAGTTCTTC.

In regard to this clonotype: Because the CDR3 is missing its conserved closing phenylalanine or tryptophan, this is likely a read error. This chain connects TRBV20-1 to TRBJ2-1; 10 nucleotides align to TRBD2. The CDR3 spans 15 residues. CDR1 and CDR2 (germline): DFQATT, SNEGSKA (reference sequence). The CDR3 loop is CSASPRTSGSDKQFS. The CDR3 bases are TGTAGTGCTAGTCCCAGGACTAGCGGAAGCGATAAGCAGTTCTCC.

This clonotype was observed a single time. Lacking the conserved final phenylalanine or tryptophan, this CDR3 likely reflects a read error. The chain combines TRBV7-3 with TRBJ2-5; perhaps TRBD2 as D (5 bases). The CDR3 sequence is 13 residues long. Germline-derived CDR1 and CDR2 are SGHTA and FQGTGA. The DNA of the CDR3 is TGTTCCAGCAGCTTAGTAGGAGGAGAGACCCAGTACCTC. It is translated as CSSSLVGGETQYL.

This chain joins TRBV20-1 and TRBJ1-1; D ambiguous. CDR1 and CDR2 from the germline V gene are DFQATT and SNEGSKA (reference sequence). The CDR3 loop spans 12 amino acids. Trimming left V 6 bases short and J 7 bases short, with 15 bases between. CDR3 loop: CSALGPEREAFF. In nucleotides, the CDR3 is TGCAGTGCCCTCGGACCAGAGCGTGAAGCTTTCTTT.

A remark on this clonotype: This is likely a read error, given that the CDR3 carries no conserved phenylalanine or tryptophan at its end. This rearrangement joins TRBV6-1 to TRBJ2-1, with D possibly TRBD2 on 6 matching bases. CDR1 and CDR2 (germline): MNHNS, SASEGT. The CDR3 spans 16 residues. CDR3 loop: CVSSEEGGTSYNKQFL. The CDR3 nucleotides read TGTGTCAGCAGTGAAGAGGGCGGGACGTCCTACAATAAGCAGTTCTTA.

The chain recombines TRBV6-1 with TRBJ2-1; D gene unclear. In germline, CDR1 is MNHNS, CDR2 SASEGT. V shed 7 bases and J shed 6 bases, with 13 bases lying between them. The CDR3 spans 13 residues. The CDR3 is CASMTVYGNEQFF. For the CDR3, the DNA is TGTGCCAGCATGACCGTGTACGGCAATGAGCAGTTCTTC.

This clonotype was seen only a few times. A much larger clone sits a single nucleotide away, making a read error possible. The V call is TRBV20-1, the J call TRBJ2-4, with 7 bases that match TRBD1. The CDR3 has 15 amino acids. Germline V gene sequence: CDR1 DFQATT, CDR2 SNEGSKA (reference sequence). This CDR3 is CSATPGIGGKNIHYF. Written as DNA, the CDR3 is TGCAGTGCTACCCCGGGGATAGGGGGCAAAAACATTCACTACTTC.

A remark on this clonotype: One end of the junction is discordant with germline, which a read error may explain. DNA of the CDR3: TGTGTCATCAGTGTTATCGGCAGCACAGATACGCAGTATTTT. It codes for CVISVIGSTDTQYF. The gene calls are TRBV10-3 and TRBJ2-3; D unresolved. The CDR3 contains 14 residues. The germline V gene encodes CDR1 ENHRY and CDR2 SYGVKD.

As regards this clonotype: The CDR3 carries no conserved terminal phenylalanine or tryptophan, so it likely arises from a read error. The chain employs TRBV9 and TRBJ1-5; D remains ambiguous. V gave up 10 bases and J gave up 0 bases, with 20 bases separating them. From germline, CDR1 is SGDLS and CDR2 YYNGEE. CDR3 length: 16 amino acids. CDR3 amino acids: CAPQASEEYSNQPQHS. The CDR3 DNA reads TGTGCCCCCCAGGCGTCGGAAGAATATAGCAATCAGCCCCAGCATTCT.

This chain joins TRBV6-2 or TRBV6-3 and TRBJ2-1; TRBD2 matches at 8 bases. This CDR3 is 15 amino acids long. Germline V CDR1 and CDR2: MNHEY, SVGEGT. The V segment lost 7 bases and the J segment 14 bases; nucleotides outside the gene matches: 19. The CDR3, as DNA: TGTGCCAGCAAGCCTAGCGGGTCTACCGTCAGAGACGAGTTCTTC. Translated, it gives CASKPSGSTVRDEFF.

V is TRBV6-5 and J is TRBJ2-7; D unresolved. Deletions cut 6 bases from V and 2 bases from J, with 20 bases between. Germline assignment: CDR1 MNHEY and CDR2 SVGAGI. The CDR3 runs to 16 residues. DNA for the CDR3: TGTGCCAGCAGCGGCCGGAGTACAGACGTCGCCTACGAGCAGTACTTC. As protein: CASSGRSTDVAYEQYF.

The chain is built from TRBV5-4 and TRBJ2-6; D gene uncertain. Trimming cost V 5 bases and J 1 base, with 19 bases left between them. Germline V gene lookup returns CDR1 SGHNT and CDR2 YYREEE (reference sequence). The CDR3 runs to 18 residues. CDR3 bases: TGTGCCAGCAGACCGGACGGCTCCAGACAATCTGGGGCCAACGTCCTGACTTTC. This codes for CASRPDGSRQSGANVLTF. The variable domain in full, completed from reference TRBV5-4 and TRBJ2-6, reads ETGVTQSPTHLIKTRGQQVTLRCSSQSGHNTVSWYQQALGQGPQFIFQYYREEENGRGNFPPRFSGLQFPNYSSELNVNALELDDSALYLCASRPDGSRQSGANVLTFGAGSRLTVL.

Regarding this clonotype: With a much larger clone just one base away, this may be a read error. V and J are TRBV7-8 and TRBJ2-1; the D call may be TRBD1 or TRBD2 (5 bases each). This CDR3 contains 16 residues. In germline, CDR1 is SGHVS, CDR2 FQNEAQ. V dropped 2 bases and J dropped 8 bases, with 19 bases sitting between them. The CDR3 DNA sequence: TGTGCCAGCAGCTTAATGGGGGATACGCCCTCCGATGAGCAGTTCTTC. Its translation is CASSLMGDTPSDEQFF. The full variable domain, with the rest looked up from reference TRBV7-8 and TRBJ2-1, is GAGVSQSPRYKVAKRGQDVALRCDPISGHVSLFWYQQALGQGPEFLTYFQNEAQLDKSGLPSDRFFAERPEGSVSTLKIQRTQQEDSAVYLCASSLMGDTPSDEQFFGPGTRLTVL.

A note on this clonotype: One end of the junction fails to match germline, which may point to a read error. The gene calls are TRBV4-3 and TRBJ2-7; D gene uncertain. Per germline, CDR1 LGHNA and CDR2 YSLEER. The CDR3 extends over 15 amino acids. The CDR3 spells CASSHRIGESYEHYF. CDR3 nucleotides: TGTGCCAGCAGCCACCGGATCGGAGAGTCCTACGAGCACTACTTC.

In the case of this clonotype: The junction does not match germline at one end; this may be a read error. CDR3 nucleotide sequence: TGTGTCCATGGGAGTTACAATGAGCAATTCTTC. The encoded protein is CVHGSYNEQFF. The chain has TRBV10-3 and TRBJ2-1, with D perhaps TRBD2 (5 bases). Germline CDR1 ENHRY, CDR2 SYGVKD. The CDR3 sequence is 11 residues long.

A note on this clonotype: The CDR3 ends on some other residue instead of the conserved phenylalanine or tryptophan, so this is likely a read error. The genes are TRBV11-2 and TRBJ2-3, with unresolved D. The CDR3 runs 13 residues. Germline values: CDR1 SGHAT, CDR2 FQNNGV. The DNA for the CDR3 is TGTGTCAGCAGTTTAGGTGGGGCAGATACGCAGTATTTG. Its translation: CVSSLGGADTQYL.

As regards this clonotype: An end of the junction differs from the germline gene, which may be a read error. J is TRBJ1-1 and V is TRBV4-1; D might be TRBD1 (5 bases). Germline V gene lookup returns CDR1 MGHRA and CDR2 YSYEKL. This CDR3 is 15 amino acids long. CDR3 in amino acids: CASSLYTTVNTEVIF. CDR3 nucleotides: TGCGCCAGCAGCTTATACACGACAGTGAACACTGAAGTTATCTTT.